This T cell receptor (beta chain) was recorded in a study of T cells in localized non-small cell lung cancer. This CDR3 region has 15 residues. The method was immunoSEQ multiplex PCR; TCRdb's version includes in-frame clones alone and lacks a portion of them. The repertoire holds approximately 13,000 clones, with about 92% as singletons. To note about this clone: Antigen unknown.

The study's findings and limits: The study detected a median roughly 50 of the top 100 tumor clones in adjacent lung. Elevated blood T cell density was associated with longer overall survival. Clonality peaked in uninvolved adjacent lung rather than tumor. Sequencing was restricted to one tumor region; therefore, heterogeneity remains possible.

The receptor's source is a man aged 40 to 70 with stage III lung adenocarcinoma. V and J are TRBV7-5 and TRBJ2-7; TRBD1 is the table's D call and was not checked against the DNA. TRBV7-5 corresponds to a pseudogene. Source: peripheral blood mononuclear cells, taken before any cancer treatment. CDR3 protein: CVRSSRDRVSHEQYF. CDR3 bases: TGTGTCAGAAGCTCCCGGGACAGGGTCTCCCACGAGCAGTACTTC.